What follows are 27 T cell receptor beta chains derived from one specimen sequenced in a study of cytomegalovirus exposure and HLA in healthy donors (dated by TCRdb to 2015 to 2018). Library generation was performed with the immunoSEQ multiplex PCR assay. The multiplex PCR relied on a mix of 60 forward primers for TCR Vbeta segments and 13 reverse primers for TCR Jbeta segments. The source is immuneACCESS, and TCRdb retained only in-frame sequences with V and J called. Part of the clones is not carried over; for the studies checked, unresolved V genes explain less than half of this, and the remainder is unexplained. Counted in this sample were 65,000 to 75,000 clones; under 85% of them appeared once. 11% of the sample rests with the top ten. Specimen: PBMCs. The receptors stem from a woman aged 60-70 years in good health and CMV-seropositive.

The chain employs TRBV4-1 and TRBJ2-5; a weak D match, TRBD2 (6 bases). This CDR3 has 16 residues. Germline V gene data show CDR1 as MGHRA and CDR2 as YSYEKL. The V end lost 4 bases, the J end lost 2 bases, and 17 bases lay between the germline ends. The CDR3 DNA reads TGCGCCAGCAGCCGCCGAGCGGTAGCGGAACAAGAGACCCAGTACTTC. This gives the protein CASSRRAVAEQETQYF.

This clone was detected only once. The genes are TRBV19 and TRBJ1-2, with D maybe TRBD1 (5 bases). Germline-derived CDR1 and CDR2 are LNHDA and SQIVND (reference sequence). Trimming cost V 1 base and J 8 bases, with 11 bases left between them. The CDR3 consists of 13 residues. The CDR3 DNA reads TGTGCCAGTAGTATAGGGGGCACTGGGGGCTACACCTTC. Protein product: CASSIGGTGGYTF.

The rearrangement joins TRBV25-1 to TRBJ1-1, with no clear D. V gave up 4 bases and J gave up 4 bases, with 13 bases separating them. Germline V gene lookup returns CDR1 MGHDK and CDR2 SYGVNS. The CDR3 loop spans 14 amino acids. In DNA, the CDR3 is TGTGCCAGCAGTGCCTTGCGGGGATTCACTGAAGCTTTCTTT. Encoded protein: CASSALRGFTEAFF.

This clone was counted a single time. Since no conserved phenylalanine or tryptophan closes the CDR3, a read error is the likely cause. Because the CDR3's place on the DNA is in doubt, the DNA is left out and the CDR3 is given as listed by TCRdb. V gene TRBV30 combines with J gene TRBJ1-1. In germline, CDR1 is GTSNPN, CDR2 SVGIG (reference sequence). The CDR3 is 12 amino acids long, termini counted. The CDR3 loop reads CAWTDGWTEALV.

The CDR3 DNA follows: TGTGCCAGCAGTCCCGGACTAGCGGGGGGGGACGAGCAGTACTTC. It is translated as CASSPGLAGGDEQYF. This chain uses TRBV2 with TRBJ2-7, with 15 bases fitting TRBD2. The CDR3 length is 15 residues. Trimming cost V 5 bases and J 5 bases; bases outside gene matches: 4. The germline gives CDR1 SNHLY, CDR2 FYNNEI.

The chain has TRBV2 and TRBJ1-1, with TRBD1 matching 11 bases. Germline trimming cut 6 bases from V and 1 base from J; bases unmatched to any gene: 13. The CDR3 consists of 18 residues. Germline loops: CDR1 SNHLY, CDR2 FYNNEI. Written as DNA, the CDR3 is TGTGCCAGCAGCCGCGAGGGGACAGGGGGGCTCACGAACACTGAAGCTTTCTTT. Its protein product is CASSREGTGGLTNTEAFF. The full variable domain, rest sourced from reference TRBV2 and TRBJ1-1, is EPEVTQTPSHQVTQMGQEVILRCVPISNHLYFYWYRQILGQKVEFLVSFYNNEISEKSEIFDDQFSVERPDGSNFTLKIRSTKLEDSAMYFCASSREGTGGLTNTEAFFGQGTRLTVV.

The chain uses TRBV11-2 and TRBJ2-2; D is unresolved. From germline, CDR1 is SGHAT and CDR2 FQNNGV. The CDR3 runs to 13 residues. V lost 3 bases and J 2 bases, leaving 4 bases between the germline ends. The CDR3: CASSFSNTGELFF. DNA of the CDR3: TGTGCCAGCAGCTTTAGCAACACCGGGGAGCTGTTTTTT.

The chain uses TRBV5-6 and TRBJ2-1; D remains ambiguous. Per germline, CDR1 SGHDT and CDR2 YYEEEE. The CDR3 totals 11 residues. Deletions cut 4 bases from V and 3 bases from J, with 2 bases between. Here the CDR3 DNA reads TGTGCCAGCAGCCGCTACAATGAGCAGTTCTTC. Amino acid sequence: CASSRYNEQFF.

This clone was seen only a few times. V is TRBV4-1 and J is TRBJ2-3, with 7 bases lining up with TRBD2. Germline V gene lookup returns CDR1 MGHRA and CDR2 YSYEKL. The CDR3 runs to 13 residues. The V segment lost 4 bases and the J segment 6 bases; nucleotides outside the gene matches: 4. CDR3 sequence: CASSLAGADTQYF. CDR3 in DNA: TGCGCCAGCAGCCTAGCGGGTGCCGATACGCAGTATTTT.

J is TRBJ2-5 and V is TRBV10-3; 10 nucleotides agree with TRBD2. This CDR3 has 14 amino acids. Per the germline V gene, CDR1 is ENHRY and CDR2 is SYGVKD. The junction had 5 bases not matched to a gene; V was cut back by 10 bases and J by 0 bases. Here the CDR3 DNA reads TGTGCCACCCTAGCGGGGGCATACCAAGAGACCCAGTACTTC. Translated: CATLAGAYQETQYF.

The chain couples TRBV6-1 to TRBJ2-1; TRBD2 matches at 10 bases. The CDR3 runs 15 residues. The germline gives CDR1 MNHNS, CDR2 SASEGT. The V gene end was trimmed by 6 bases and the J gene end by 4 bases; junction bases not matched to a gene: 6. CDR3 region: CASSLSGGLYNEQFF. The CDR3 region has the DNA TGTGCCAGCAGCCTTAGCGGGGGGCTGTACAATGAGCAGTTCTTC.

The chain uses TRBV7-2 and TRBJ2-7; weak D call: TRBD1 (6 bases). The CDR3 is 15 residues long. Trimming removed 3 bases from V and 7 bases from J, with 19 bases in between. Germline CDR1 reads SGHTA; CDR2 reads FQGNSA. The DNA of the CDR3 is TGTGCCAGCAGCTTTAGGACGATTAGGCAGGGGGAGCAGTACTTC. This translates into CASSFRTIRQGEQYF.

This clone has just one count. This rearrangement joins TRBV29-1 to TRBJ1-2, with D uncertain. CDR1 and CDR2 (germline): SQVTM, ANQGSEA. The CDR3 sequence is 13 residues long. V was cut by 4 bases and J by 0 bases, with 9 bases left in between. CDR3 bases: TGCAGCGTTGCGGAGGGCTCTAACTATGGCTACACCTTC. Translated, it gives CSVAEGSNYGYTF. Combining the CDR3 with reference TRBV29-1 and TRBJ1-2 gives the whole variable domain SAVISQKPSRDICQRGTSLTIQCQVDSQVTMMFWYRQQPGQSLTLIATANQGSEATYESGFVIDKFPISRPNLTFSTLTVSNMSPEDSSIYLCSVAEGSNYGYTFGSGTRLTVV.

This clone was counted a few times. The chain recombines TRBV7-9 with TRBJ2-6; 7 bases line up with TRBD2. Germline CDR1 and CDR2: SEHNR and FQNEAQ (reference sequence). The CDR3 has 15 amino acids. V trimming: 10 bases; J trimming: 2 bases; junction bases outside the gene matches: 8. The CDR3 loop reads CANLGEGTGANVLTF. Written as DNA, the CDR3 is TGTGCCAACTTGGGGGAGGGGACTGGGGCCAACGTCCTGACTTTC.

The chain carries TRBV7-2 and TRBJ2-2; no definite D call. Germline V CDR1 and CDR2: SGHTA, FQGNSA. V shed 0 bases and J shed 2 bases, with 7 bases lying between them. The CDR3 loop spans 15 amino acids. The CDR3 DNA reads TGTGCCAGCAGCTTAGCACTATTCAACACCGGGGAGCTGTTTTTT. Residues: CASSLALFNTGELFF.

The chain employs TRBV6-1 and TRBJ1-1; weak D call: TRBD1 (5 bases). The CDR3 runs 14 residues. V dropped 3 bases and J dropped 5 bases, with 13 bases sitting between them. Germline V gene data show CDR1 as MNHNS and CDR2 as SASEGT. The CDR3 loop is CASSEVGGVTEAFF. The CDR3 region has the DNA TGTGCCAGCAGTGAGGTTGGAGGGGTGACTGAAGCTTTCTTT.

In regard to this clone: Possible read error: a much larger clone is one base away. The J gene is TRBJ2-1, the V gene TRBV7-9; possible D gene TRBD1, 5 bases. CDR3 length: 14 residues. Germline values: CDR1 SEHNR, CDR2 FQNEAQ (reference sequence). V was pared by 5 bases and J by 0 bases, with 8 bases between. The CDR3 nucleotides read TGTGCCAGCAGCCCTGACAGCTCCTACAATGAGCAGTTCTTC. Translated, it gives CASSPDSSYNEQFF. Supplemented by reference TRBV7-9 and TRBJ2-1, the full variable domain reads DTGVSQNPRHKITKRGQNVTFRCDPISEHNRLYWYRQTLGQGPEFLTYFQNEAQLEKSRLLSDRFSAERPKGSFSTLEIQRTEQGDSAMYLCASSPDSSYNEQFFGPGTRLTVL.

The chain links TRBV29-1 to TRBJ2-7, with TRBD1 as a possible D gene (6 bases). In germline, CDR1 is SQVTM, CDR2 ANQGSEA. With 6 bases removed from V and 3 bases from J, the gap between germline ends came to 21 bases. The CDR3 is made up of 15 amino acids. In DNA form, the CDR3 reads TGCAGCGTGTGGGGGACCCGGGACAAAGGCTACGAGCAGTACTTC. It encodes CSVWGTRDKGYEQYF.

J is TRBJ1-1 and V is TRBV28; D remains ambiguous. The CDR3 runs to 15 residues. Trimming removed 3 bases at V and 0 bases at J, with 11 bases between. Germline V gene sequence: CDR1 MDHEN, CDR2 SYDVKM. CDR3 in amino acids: CASSFGRRVNTEAFF. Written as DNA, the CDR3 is TGTGCCAGCAGTTTCGGGCGGAGGGTGAACACTGAAGCTTTCTTT.

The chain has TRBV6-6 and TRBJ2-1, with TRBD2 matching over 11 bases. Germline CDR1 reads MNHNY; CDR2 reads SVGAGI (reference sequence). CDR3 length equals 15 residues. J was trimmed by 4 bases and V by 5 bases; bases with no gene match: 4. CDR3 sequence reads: CASSILAGEYNEQFF. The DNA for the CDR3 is TGTGCCAGCAGTATACTAGCGGGGGAGTACAATGAGCAGTTCTTC.

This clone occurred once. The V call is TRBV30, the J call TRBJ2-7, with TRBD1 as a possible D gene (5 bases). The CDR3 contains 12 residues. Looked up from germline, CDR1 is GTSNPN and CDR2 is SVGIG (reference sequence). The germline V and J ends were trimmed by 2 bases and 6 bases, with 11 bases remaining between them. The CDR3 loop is CAWSPQGPEQYF. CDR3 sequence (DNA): TGTGCCTGGAGTCCCCAGGGCCCCGAGCAGTACTTC.

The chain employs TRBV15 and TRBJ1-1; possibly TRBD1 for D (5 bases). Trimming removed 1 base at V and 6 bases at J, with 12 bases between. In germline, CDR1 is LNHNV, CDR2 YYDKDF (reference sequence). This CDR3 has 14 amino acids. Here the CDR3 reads CATSRGGGLAEAFF. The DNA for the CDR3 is TGTGCCACCAGCAGAGGCGGGGGATTGGCTGAAGCTTTCTTT.

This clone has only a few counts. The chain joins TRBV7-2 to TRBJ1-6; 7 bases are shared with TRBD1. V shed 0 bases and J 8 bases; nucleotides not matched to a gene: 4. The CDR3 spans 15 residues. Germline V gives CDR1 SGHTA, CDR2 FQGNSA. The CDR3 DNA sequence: TGTGCCAGCAGCTTAGCAACAGGGGTGGATTCACCCCTCCACTTT. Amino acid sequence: CASSLATGVDSPLHF. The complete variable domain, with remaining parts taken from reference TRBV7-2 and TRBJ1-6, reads GAGVSQSPSNKVTEKGKDVELRCDPISGHTALYWYRQSLGQGLEFLIYFQGNSAPDKSGLPSDRFSAERTGGSVSTLTIQRTQQEDSAVYLCASSLATGVDSPLHFGNGTRLTVT.

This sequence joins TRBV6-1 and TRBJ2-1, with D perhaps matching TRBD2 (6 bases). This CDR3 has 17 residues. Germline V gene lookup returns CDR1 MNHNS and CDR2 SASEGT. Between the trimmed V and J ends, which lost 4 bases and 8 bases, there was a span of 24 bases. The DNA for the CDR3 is TGTGCCAGCAGTGTATCAACATCCGGGGGTACCGGATATGAGCAGTTCTTC. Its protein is CASSVSTSGGTGYEQFF.

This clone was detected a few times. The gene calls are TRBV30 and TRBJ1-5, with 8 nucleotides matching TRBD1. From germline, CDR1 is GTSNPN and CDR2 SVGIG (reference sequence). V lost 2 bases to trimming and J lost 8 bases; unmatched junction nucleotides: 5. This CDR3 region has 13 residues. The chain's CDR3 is CAWSRQGFEPQHF. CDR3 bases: TGTGCCTGGAGTCGACAGGGGTTCGAGCCCCAGCATTTT.

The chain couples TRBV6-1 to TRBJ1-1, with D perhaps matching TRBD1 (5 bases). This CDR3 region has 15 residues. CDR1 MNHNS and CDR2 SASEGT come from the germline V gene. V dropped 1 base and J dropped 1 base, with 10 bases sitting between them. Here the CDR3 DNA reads TGTGCCAGCAGTGAAGGGGGGGGGACGAACACTGAAGCTTTCTTT. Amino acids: CASSEGGGTNTEAFF.

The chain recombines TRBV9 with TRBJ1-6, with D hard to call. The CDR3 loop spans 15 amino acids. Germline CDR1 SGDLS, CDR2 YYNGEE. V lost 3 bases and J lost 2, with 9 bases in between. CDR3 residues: CASSGGRTYNSPLHF. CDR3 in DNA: TGTGCCAGCAGCGGAGGGAGAACCTATAATTCACCCCTCCACTTT. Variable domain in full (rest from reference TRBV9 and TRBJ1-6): DSGVTQTPKHLITATGQRVTLRCSPRSGDLSVYWYQQSLDQGLQFLIQYYNGEERAKGNILERFSAQQFPDLHSELNLSSLELGDSALYFCASSGGRTYNSPLHFGNGTRLTVT.